The rows below give T cell receptor beta chains drawn from one sample of a study of T cell responses to AZD1222 COVID-19 vaccine. Only in-frame clones appear in the TCRdb table, and some are missing; sequencing was by immunoSEQ multiplex PCR. This table has some 150,000 clones, 75% to 85% appearing once. The sequencing used peripheral blood, collected on day 0 of MenACWY control vaccination. The receptors originated from an adult in good health. Both conserved end residues are part of each CDR3. D genes are given only for firm matches. Clone size is not always given. Where it is, it says once, few, many or a class for expanded clones.

DNA	CDR3	V	J	size	D
TGTGCCAGCAGTTACCGGGAGCTTCATTACAATGAGCAGTTCTTC	CASSYRELHYNEQFF	TRBV6-5	TRBJ2-1	NA	NA
TGTGCCAGCAGCAAACGGGGTCGACTAGGGGTAGGCACTGAAGCTTTCTTT	CASSKRGRLGVGTEAFF	TRBV7-9	TRBJ1-1	few	NA
TGTGCCAGCAGTTACGGAAGGGAAGGGTACCAAGAGACCCAGTACTTC	CASSYGREGYQETQYF	TRBV6-5	TRBJ2-5	NA	NA
TGCAGCGTTTTTAGCGGAGACTATGGCTACACCTTC	CSVFSGDYGYTF	TRBV29-1	TRBJ1-2	NA	NA
TGTGCCACCAGTGATTTAGACAGAGGGGCCTCTAACTATGGCTACACCTTC	CATSDLDRGASNYGYTF	TRBV24-1	TRBJ1-2	few	NA
TGTGCCAGCAGCTTGGATCCGGGGGCTAATGAAAAACTGTTTTTT	CASSLDPGANEKLFF	TRBV5-4	TRBJ1-4	NA	NA
TGTGCCAGCAGCTTGAGAACAGGAAGGGGCTACACCTTC	CASSLRTGRGYTF	TRBV5-6	TRBJ1-2	few	NA
TGTGCCAGCAGTTACTCCGAGATGGATCAGCCCCAGCATTTT	CASSYSEMDQPQHF	TRBV6-5	TRBJ1-5	NA	NA
TGCGCCAGCAGCCAACCGTTGGGGTCATCCCAGGAGACCCAGTACTTC	CASSQPLGSSQETQYF	TRBV4-1	TRBJ2-5	NA	NA
TGTGCCAGCAGCTCGGGACCCAACTATGGCTACACCTTC	CASSSGPNYGYTF	TRBV7-3	TRBJ1-2	NA	NA
TGTGCCAGCAGCTTGAGATCCATTAACTATGGCTACACCTTC	CASSLRSINYGYTF	TRBV5-4	TRBJ1-2	NA	NA
TGTGCCAGCAGCCCACAGGGGCGCCACACGAATGAGCAGTTCTTC	CASSPQGRHTNEQFF	TRBV5-8	TRBJ2-1	NA	TRBD1
TGTGCCTGGAGTCCCGGGACGGGGTATGGCTACACCTTC	CAWSPGTGYGYTF	TRBV30	TRBJ1-2	NA	NA
TGTGCCAGCAGTAAAGATCCCAGGACTGAAGCTTTCTTT	CASSKDPRTEAFF	TRBV27	TRBJ1-1	NA	NA
TGCGCCAGCAGCTTAAAGGGACAGTCCTACGAGCAGTACTTC	CASSLKGQSYEQYF	TRBV5-1	TRBJ2-7	NA	TRBD1
TGTGCCAGTAGTGGACTACAGGGGCGCTATAACTATGGCTACACCTTC	CASSGLQGRYNYGYTF	TRBV19	TRBJ1-2	NA	TRBD1
TGTGCCAGCAGCCCCCCCCTGAACAGCCAAGAGACCCAGTACTTC	CASSPPLNSQETQYF	TRBV7-2	TRBJ2-5	NA	NA
TGTGCCAGCAGGCGGGGGTTGAACACCGGGGAGCTGTTTTTT	CASRRGLNTGELFF	TRBV14	TRBJ2-2	NA	TRBD2
TGTGCCAGCAGTTTCCGGCGAAGCGGGGAGCTGTTTTTT	CASSFRRSGELFF	TRBV12-3/TRBV12-4	TRBJ2-2	NA	NA
TGTGCCAGCAGTTTCGACAGGGCATCTGGAAACACCATATATTTT	CASSFDRASGNTIYF	TRBV6-6	TRBJ1-3	NA	TRBD1
TGTGCCAGCAGCTTAGGGATTCTCTCACCCCTCCACTTT	CASSLGILSPLHF	TRBV7-3	TRBJ1-6	few	NA
TGTGCCAGCAAAGACAGGGATGAAAAACTGTTTTTT	CASKDRDEKLFF	TRBV27	TRBJ1-4	NA	TRBD1
TGTGCCAGCAGTGAAGCGTGGGGGGGCGGCAATCAGCCCCAGCATTTT	CASSEAWGGGNQPQHF	TRBV6-1	TRBJ1-5	NA	NA
TGTGCCAGCAGCAGCGACAGGGGCACTGAAGCTTTCTTT	CASSSDRGTEAFF	TRBV21-1	TRBJ1-1	NA	NA
TGTGCCAGTAGTATAGGGCAGGGTAATCAGCCCCAGCATTTT	CASSIGQGNQPQHF	TRBV19	TRBJ1-5	NA	NA
TGTGCCAGTAGTCCCCAAGGCAACGGGCCCCAGCATTTT	CASSPQGNGPQHF	TRBV19	TRBJ1-5	NA	NA
TGTGCCTCTCAGGGACAGGACCTTTATGGCTACACCTTC	CASQGQDLYGYTF	TRBV11-2	TRBJ1-2	NA	TRBD1
TGTGCCAGCAGCCAAGGGCAGGGGGTCCAGCCCCAGCATTTT	CASSQGQGVQPQHF	TRBV3-1/TRBV3-2	TRBJ1-5	NA	TRBD1
TGTGCCAGTAGTACCATGGAAAGGGCCACCATATATTTT	CASSTMERATIYF	TRBV19	TRBJ1-3	NA	NA
TGTGCCAGCAGCTTAAAGACAGGCCCCAATCAGCCCCAGCATTTT	CASSLKTGPNQPQHF	TRBV7-2	TRBJ1-5	NA	NA
TGTGCCAGCAGTGTGGAAGGACAGGGGAATCAGCCCCAGTATTTT	CASSVEGQGNQPQYF	TRBV2	TRBJ2-3	NA	TRBD1
TGTGCCAGCAGTTCCCCGGGACAAGCCTCTGAAAAACTGTTTTTT	CASSSPGQASEKLFF	TRBV6-5	TRBJ1-4	NA	NA
TGCGCCAGCAGCCGGGAACTGAACACTGAAGCTTTCTTT	CASSRELNTEAFF	TRBV5-1	TRBJ1-1	NA	NA
TGTGCCAGCAGCCCATGGACAGCCAACTATAATTCACCCCTCCACTTT	CASSPWTANYNSPLHF	TRBV7-9	TRBJ1-6	NA	NA
TGTGCCAGCAGCCTGAACAATGAGCAGTTCTTC	CASSLNNEQFF	TRBV3-1/TRBV3-2	TRBJ2-1	NA	NA
TGCGCCAGCAGCTTGGGGGGTCGCACTGAAGCTTTCTTT	CASSLGGRTEAFF	TRBV5-1	TRBJ1-1	once	NA
TGTGCCAGGTCCTTAAGGTCAGAGACCCAGTACTTC	CARSLRSETQYF	TRBV19	TRBJ2-5	once	NA
TGTGCCAGCAGCCTAAGGGATGAGCAGTTCTTC	CASSLRDEQFF	TRBV28	TRBJ2-1	NA	NA
TGTGCCACTAATCACCGGGGCTACACCTTC	CATNHRGYTF	TRBV28	TRBJ1-2	NA	NA
TGTGCCAGCAGCTCCTGGACAGCTACTAATGAAAAACTGTTTTTT	CASSSWTATNEKLFF	TRBV11-2	TRBJ1-4	NA	NA
TGCGCCAGCAGCTTGAAGGGGGAGGGGGAAGAAAAACTGTTTTTT	CASSLKGEGEEKLFF	TRBV5-1	TRBJ1-4	NA	NA
TGTGCCAGCAGCCAAGAAAGAGACACCATATATTTT	CASSQERDTIYF	TRBV14	TRBJ1-3	NA	NA
TGTGCCACCAGCAGAGATCTAGGAGGGTTTCAGCCCCAGCATTTT	CATSRDLGGFQPQHF	TRBV15	TRBJ1-5	NA	NA
TGCGCCAGCAGCCCGGGGGACAGGGGATATACTTCACCCCTCCACTTT	CASSPGDRGYTSPLHF	TRBV5-1	TRBJ1-6	NA	TRBD1
TGCGCCAGCAGCCAAGATGAGGGTAGGGCAGGAGGTGGCTACACCTTC	CASSQDEGRAGGGYTF	TRBV4-1	TRBJ1-2	few	NA
TGTGCCAGCAGCCCTGGACAGGGAAATCAGCCCCAGCATTTT	CASSPGQGNQPQHF	TRBV28	TRBJ1-5	many	TRBD1
TGTGCCAGCAGCCAGGCTAGGAGAGGCACTGAAGCTTTCTTT	CASSQARRGTEAFF	TRBV14	TRBJ1-1	NA	NA
TGTGCCAGCAGCCAGACCGGGACAGGGATGAACACTGAAGCTTTCTTT	CASSQTGTGMNTEAFF	TRBV7-3	TRBJ1-1	NA	TRBD1
TGTGCCAGCAGTGACCACCCCGGGACCCCAGGGACCCAGTACTTC	CASSDHPGTPGTQYF	TRBV2	TRBJ2-5	NA	NA
TGTGCCAGCAGCCAAGATATTGGGACTAGCGGGGGGGTATTGTTCTTC	CASSQDIGTSGGVLFF	TRBV4-2	TRBJ2-1	NA	TRBD2
TGCGCCAGCAGGAAAACCGGGACAGGCAATCAGCCCCAGCATTTT	CASRKTGTGNQPQHF	TRBV4-1	TRBJ1-5	NA	TRBD1
TGTGCCAGCAGTTCACCAGGGCACAACACTGAAGCTTTCTTT	CASSSPGHNTEAFF	TRBV28	TRBJ1-1	once	NA
TGTGCCAGTAGTACAACACTGAACACTGAAGCTTTCTTT	CASSTTLNTEAFF	TRBV19	TRBJ1-1	many	NA
TGTGCCAGTAGTATCCTGGGGGGAAGCCTGAACGAGCAGTACTTC	CASSILGGSLNEQYF	TRBV19	TRBJ2-7	NA	NA
TGTGCCAGCGGGGAGGGCCCGACTATTCAGCCCCAGCATTTT	CASGEGPTIQPQHF	TRBV5-5	TRBJ1-5	NA	NA